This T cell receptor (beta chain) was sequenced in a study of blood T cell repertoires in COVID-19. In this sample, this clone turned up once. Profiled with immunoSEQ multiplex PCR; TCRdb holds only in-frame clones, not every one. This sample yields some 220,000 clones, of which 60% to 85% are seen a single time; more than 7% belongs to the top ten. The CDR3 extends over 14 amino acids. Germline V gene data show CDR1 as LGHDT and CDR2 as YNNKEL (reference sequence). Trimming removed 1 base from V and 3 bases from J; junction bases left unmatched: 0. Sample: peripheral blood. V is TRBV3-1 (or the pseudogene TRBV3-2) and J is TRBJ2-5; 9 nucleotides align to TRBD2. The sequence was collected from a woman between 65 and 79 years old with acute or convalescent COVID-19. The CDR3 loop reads CASSQGGGEETQYF. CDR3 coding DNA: TGTGCCAGCAGCCAAGGCGGGGGGGAAGAGACCCAGTACTTC.